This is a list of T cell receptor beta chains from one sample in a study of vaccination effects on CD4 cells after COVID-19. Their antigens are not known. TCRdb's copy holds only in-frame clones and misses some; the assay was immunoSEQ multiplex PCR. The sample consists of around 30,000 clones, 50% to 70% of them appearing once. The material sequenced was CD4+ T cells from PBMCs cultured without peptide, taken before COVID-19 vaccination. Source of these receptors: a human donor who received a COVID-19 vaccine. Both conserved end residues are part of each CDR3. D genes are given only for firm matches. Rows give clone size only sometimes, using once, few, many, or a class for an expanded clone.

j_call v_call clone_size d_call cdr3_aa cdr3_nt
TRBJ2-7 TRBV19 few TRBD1 CASSDRTGGPYEQYF TGTGCCAGTAGTGACCGGACAGGGGGCCCCTACGAGCAGTACTTC
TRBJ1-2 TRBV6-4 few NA CASSDSQYGYTF TGTGCCAGCAGTGACTCGCAATATGGCTACACCTTC
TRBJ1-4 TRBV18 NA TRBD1 CASSIVTGGDEKLFF TGTGCCAGCTCAATTGTCACAGGGGGCGATGAAAAACTGTTTTTT
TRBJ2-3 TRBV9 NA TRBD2 CASSVGWGGDTQYF TGTGCCAGCAGCGTAGGTTGGGGGGGAGATACGCAGTATTTT
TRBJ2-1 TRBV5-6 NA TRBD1 CASSHRQGPYNEQFF TGTGCCAGCAGCCACAGACAGGGGCCGTACAATGAGCAGTTCTTC
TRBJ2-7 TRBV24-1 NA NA CATSGGYEQYF TGTGCCACCAGTGGAGGCTACGAGCAGTACTTC
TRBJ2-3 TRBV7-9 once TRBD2 CASTGLAGGQDTQYF TGTGCCAGCACGGGACTAGCGGGGGGGCAAGATACGCAGTATTTT
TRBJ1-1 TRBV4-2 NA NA CASSQDPVMNTEAFF TGTGCCAGCAGCCAAGACCCGGTCATGAACACTGAAGCTTTCTTT
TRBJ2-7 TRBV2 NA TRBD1 CASSVQGSAYEQYF TGTGCCAGCAGTGTACAGGGGAGCGCCTACGAGCAGTACTTC
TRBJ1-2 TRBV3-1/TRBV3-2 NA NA CASSQDITGTGGYTF TGTGCCAGCAGCCAAGATATTACAGGGACGGGTGGCTACACCTTC
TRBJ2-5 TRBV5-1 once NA CASSLTETQYF TGCGCCAGCAGCTTGACGGAGACCCAGTACTTC
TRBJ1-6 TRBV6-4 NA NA CASSDFPIYRDSYSPLHF TGTGCCAGCAGTGACTTCCCTATTTACAGAGATTCCTACTCACCCCTCCACTTT
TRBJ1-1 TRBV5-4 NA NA CASRPVPNAEAFF TGTGCCAGCAGACCGGTCCCGAACGCTGAAGCTTTCTTT
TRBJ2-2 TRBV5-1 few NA CASSKGNSNTGELFF TGCGCCAGCAGCAAAGGGAATTCGAACACCGGGGAGCTGTTTTTT
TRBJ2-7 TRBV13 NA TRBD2 CASSLGWTSGRAREEQYF TGTGCCAGCAGCTTAGGCTGGACTAGCGGGAGGGCCAGGGAAGAGCAGTACTTC
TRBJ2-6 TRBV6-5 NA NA CASRGPAGANVLTF TGTGCCAGCAGGGGGCCGGCTGGGGCCAACGTCCTGACTTTC
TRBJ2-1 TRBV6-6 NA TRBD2 CASSLAGKQFF TGTGCCAGCAGTTTAGCGGGTAAGCAGTTCTTC
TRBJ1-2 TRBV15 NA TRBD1 CATSPGTGEDYGYTF TGTGCCACCAGCCCAGGTACAGGGGAGGACTATGGCTACACCTTC
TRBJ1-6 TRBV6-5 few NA CASSSTAYNSPLHF TGTGCCAGCAGTTCGACAGCGTATAATTCACCCCTCCACTTT
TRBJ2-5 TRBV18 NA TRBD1 CASSTRTGEETQYF TGTGCCAGCTCAACCCGGACAGGGGAAGAGACCCAGTACTTC
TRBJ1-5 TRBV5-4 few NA CASSLQGNQPQHF TGTGCCAGCAGCCTTCAGGGCAATCAGCCCCAGCATTTT
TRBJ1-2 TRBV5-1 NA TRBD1 CASSLSGGDNYGYTF TGCGCCAGCAGCTTATCAGGGGGCGATAACTATGGCTACACCTTC
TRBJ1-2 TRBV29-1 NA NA CSFPGVDNYGYTF TGCAGCTTCCCCGGGGTGGATAACTATGGCTACACCTTC
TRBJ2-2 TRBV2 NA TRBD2 CASTRLAGMNGELFF TGTGCCAGCACCCGACTAGCGGGGATGAACGGGGAGCTGTTTTTT
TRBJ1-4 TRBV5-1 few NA CASRYGVGEKLFF TGCGCCAGCAGATACGGAGTTGGTGAAAAACTGTTTTTT
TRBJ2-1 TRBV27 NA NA CASSLSGAAYNEQFF TGTGCCAGCAGTTTATCAGGGGCGGCCTACAATGAGCAGTTCTTC
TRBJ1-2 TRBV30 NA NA CAWTATGTYTF TGTGCCTGGACAGCCACAGGGACCTACACCTTC
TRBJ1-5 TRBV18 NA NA CASSPGSNQPQHF TGTGCCAGCTCACCCGGGTCCAATCAGCCCCAGCATTTT
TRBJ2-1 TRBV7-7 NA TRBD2 CASSSGRAANNEQFF TGTGCCAGCAGCAGCGGGAGGGCCGCTAACAATGAGCAGTTCTTC
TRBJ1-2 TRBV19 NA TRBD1 CASSGQGMSGYTF TGTGCCAGTAGTGGACAGGGGATGAGTGGCTACACCTTC
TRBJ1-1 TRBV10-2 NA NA CASEPYRNTEAFF TGCGCCAGCGAGCCTTATAGGAACACTGAAGCTTTCTTT
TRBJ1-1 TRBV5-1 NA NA CASSLGQSTEAFF TGCGCCAGCAGCTTGGGACAGAGCACTGAAGCTTTCTTT
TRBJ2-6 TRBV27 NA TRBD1 CASRLGTAGANVLTF TGTGCCAGCAGACTAGGGACAGCTGGGGCCAACGTCCTGACTTTC
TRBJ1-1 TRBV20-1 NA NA CSASLSAGTEAFF TGCAGTGCTAGTCTCTCCGCTGGGACTGAAGCTTTCTTT
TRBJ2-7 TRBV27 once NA CASRGTGTYEQYF TGTGCCAGCAGGGGGACGGGGACCTACGAGCAGTACTTC
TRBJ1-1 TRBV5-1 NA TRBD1 CASSLGQGWFRTEAFF TGCGCCAGCAGCCTAGGACAGGGTTGGTTCCGGACTGAAGCTTTCTTT
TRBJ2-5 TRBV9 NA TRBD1 CASTPRTGGAKETQYF TGTGCCAGCACCCCGCGGACAGGGGGTGCCAAAGAGACCCAGTACTTC
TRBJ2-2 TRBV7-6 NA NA CASSGFKAVGTGELFF TGTGCCAGCAGCGGATTCAAGGCGGTCGGCACCGGGGAGCTGTTTTTT
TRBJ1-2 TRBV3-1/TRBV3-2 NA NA CASSQGLTSNYGYTF TGTGCCAGCAGCCAGGGTCTAACCTCTAACTATGGCTACACCTTC
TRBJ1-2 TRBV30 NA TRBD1 CAWRRQGASGYTF TGTGCCTGGAGGAGACAGGGGGCAAGTGGCTACACCTTC
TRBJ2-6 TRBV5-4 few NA CASSLEGVSGANVLTF TGTGCCAGCAGCTTGGAAGGGGTCTCTGGGGCCAACGTCCTGACTTTC
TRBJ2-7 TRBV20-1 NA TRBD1 CSASMGQGDYEQYF TGCAGTGCGAGTATGGGACAGGGGGATTACGAGCAGTACTTC
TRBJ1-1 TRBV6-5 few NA CASSNQMNTEAFF TGTGCCAGCAGCAACCAGATGAACACTGAAGCTTTCTTT
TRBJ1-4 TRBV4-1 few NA CASSQGPQATSKEKLFF TGCGCCAGCAGCCAAGGACCACAGGCCACGAGCAAGGAAAAACTGTTTTTT
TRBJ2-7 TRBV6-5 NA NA CASSYRAKNEQYF TGTGCCAGCAGTTACCGGGCGAAGAACGAGCAGTACTTC
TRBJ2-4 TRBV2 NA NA CASSDGQPKNIQYF TGTGCCAGCAGTGATGGGCAACCCAAAAACATTCAGTACTTC
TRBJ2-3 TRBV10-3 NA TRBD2 CAIRGGSTDTQYF TGTGCCATCCGGGGGGGAAGCACAGATACGCAGTATTTT
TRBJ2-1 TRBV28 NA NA CASSSPGTAGNNEQFF TGTGCCAGCAGTTCGCCGGGGACAGCGGGAAACAATGAGCAGTTCTTC
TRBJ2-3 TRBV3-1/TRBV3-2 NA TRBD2 CASSQTSGGTDTQYF TGTGCCAGCAGCCAGACTAGCGGGGGTACAGATACGCAGTATTTT
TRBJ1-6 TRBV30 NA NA CAWSTVGDSPLHF TGTGCCTGGAGTACGGTGGGGGATTCACCCCTCCACTTT
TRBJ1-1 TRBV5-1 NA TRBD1 CASSLVGQGNTEAFF TGCGCCAGCAGCTTGGTAGGACAGGGAAACACTGAAGCTTTCTTT
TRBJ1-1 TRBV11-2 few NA CASSLWTGVLNTEAFF TGTGCCAGCAGCTTGTGGACCGGAGTTTTGAACACTGAAGCTTTCTTT
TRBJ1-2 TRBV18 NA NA CASSPDGRYGYTF TGTGCCAGCTCACCGGACGGACGCTATGGCTACACCTTC
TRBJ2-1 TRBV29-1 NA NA CSVVSAGRFEQFF TGCAGCGTTGTCTCGGCAGGTCGGTTTGAGCAGTTCTTC
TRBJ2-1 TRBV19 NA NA CASSDQGSTYNEQFF TGTGCCAGTAGTGACCAGGGGAGCACCTACAATGAGCAGTTCTTC
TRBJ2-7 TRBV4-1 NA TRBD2 CASSPSDGRLAGVGEQYF TGCGCCAGCAGCCCATCGGACGGCCGACTAGCGGGAGTGGGTGAGCAGTACTTC
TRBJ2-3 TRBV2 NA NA CASSRAVTDTQYF TGTGCCAGCAGCAGGGCCGTCACAGATACGCAGTATTTT
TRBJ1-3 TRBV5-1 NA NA CASSLAGGHGNTIYF TGCGCCAGCAGCTTGGCCGGGGGGCATGGAAACACCATATATTTT
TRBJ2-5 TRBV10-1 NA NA CASSSAVQETQYF TGCGCCAGCAGTAGTGCTGTACAAGAGACCCAGTACTTC